The 26 T cell receptor beta chains listed next were all sequenced from one sample in a study of OX40 agonist ivuxolimab in advanced cancers. Here immunoSEQ multiplex PCR was the method, and the copy in TCRdb shows in-frame clones only, minus some. The sample contains some 70,000 clones, around 90% of which appear only once. The sequences come from CD4+ or CD8+ T cells sorted from blood, collected in a trial of the OX40 agonist ivuxolimab. The receptor set was obtained from an adult with an advanced solid tumor such as melanoma, head and neck, liver or kidney cancer.

This chain uses TRBV4-1 with TRBJ2-5; D gene ambiguous. The CDR3 loop spans 14 amino acids. Germline V CDR1 and CDR2: MGHRA, YSYEKL. V was pared by 4 bases and J by 1 base, with 10 bases between. The CDR3 reads CASSRVGPQETQYF. In nucleotides, the CDR3 is TGCGCCAGCAGCCGGGTCGGGCCCCAAGAGACCCAGTACTTC.

The chain employs TRBV6-4 and TRBJ2-1; the D gene could be TRBD1 or TRBD2 (5 bases each). CDR3 length equals 13 residues. From germline, CDR1 is MRHNA and CDR2 SNTAGT. V lost 4 bases and J 13 bases, leaving 17 bases between the germline ends. CDR3 amino acids: CASSALVGVEQFF. The CDR3, as DNA: TGTGCCAGCAGTGCCCTCGTGGGGGTTGAACAGTTCTTC.

This CDR3 reads CASSRVNTEETQYF. The CDR3 coding sequence is TGTGCCAGCAGCCGAGTGAACACAGAAGAGACCCAGTACTTC. V is TRBV5-4 and J is TRBJ2-5; D unresolved. The germline V gene has CDR1 SGHNT and CDR2 YYREEE (reference sequence). Between the trimmed V and J ends, which lost 4 bases and 3 bases, there was a span of 13 bases. The CDR3 length is 14 residues.

The gene calls are TRBV9 and TRBJ2-1, with 8 bases matching TRBD1. Per the germline V gene, CDR1 is SGDLS and CDR2 is YYNGEE. CDR3 size: 15 residues. V lost 2 bases, J lost 8 bases, and 9 bases stayed unmatched. CDR3 sequence reads: CASSVTGGTGDEQFF. CDR3 DNA: TGTGCCAGCAGCGTCACAGGGGGGACGGGCGATGAGCAGTTCTTC. The full variable domain, completed using reference TRBV9 and TRBJ2-1, is DSGVTQTPKHLITATGQRVTLRCSPRSGDLSVYWYQQSLDQGLQFLIQYYNGEERAKGNILERFSAQQFPDLHSELNLSSLELGDSALYFCASSVTGGTGDEQFFGPGTRLTVL.

The chain recombines TRBV2 with TRBJ1-6; a weak D match, TRBD1 (6 bases). Germline-derived CDR1 and CDR2 are SNHLY and FYNNEI. The CDR3 runs to 17 residues. The ends were cut back, 5 bases at V and 0 bases at J, with 14 bases in the middle. CDR3 DNA sequence: TGTGCCAGCAGTTCCGGGACATCGAGCTCCTATAATTCACCCCTCCACTTT. Translation gives CASSSGTSSSYNSPLHF.

This chain connects TRBV27 to TRBJ1-2; D is perhaps TRBD1 (6 bases). The CDR3 is made up of 16 amino acids. The germline gives CDR1 MNHEY, CDR2 SMNVEV (reference sequence). Deletions cut 5 bases from V and 4 bases from J, with 20 bases between. The CDR3 DNA sequence: TGTGCCAGCAGTCCGGAGGGGGTGGGGGTGAGCTATGGCTACACCTTC. This sequence encodes CASSPEGVGVSYGYTF.

The V gene is TRBV4-3, the J gene TRBJ1-2; no clear D. Trimming removed 3 bases from V and 4 bases from J, with 18 bases in between. Germline V CDR1 and CDR2: LGHNA, YSLEER. CDR3 length: 16 residues. This chain's CDR3 is CASSHGYPANRYGYTF. CDR3 bases: TGCGCCAGCAGCCACGGTTACCCGGCCAATCGCTATGGCTACACCTTC.

The CDR3 region is CASSLWTGSYEQYF. CDR3 DNA sequence: TGTGCCAGCAGCTTGTGGACAGGCTCCTACGAGCAGTACTTC. The chain employs TRBV5-4 and TRBJ2-7; 7 positions agree with TRBD1. The ends lost 1 base at V and 0 bases at J; junction bases unmatched: 1. The CDR3 loop spans 14 amino acids. Per germline, CDR1 SGHNT and CDR2 YYREEE (reference sequence). The full variable domain, rest sourced from reference TRBV5-4 and TRBJ2-7, is ETGVTQSPTHLIKTRGQQVTLRCSSQSGHNTVSWYQQALGQGPQFIFQYYREEENGRGNFPPRFSGLQFPNYSSELNVNALELDDSALYLCASSLWTGSYEQYFGPGTRLTVT.

The chain carries TRBV11-2 and TRBJ2-3; 12 bases are a match to TRBD2. Trimming cost V 5 bases and J 2 bases; bases outside gene matches: 5. CDR1 and CDR2 from the germline V gene are SGHAT and FQNNGV. This CDR3 region has 16 residues. The CDR3 protein is CASSLLAGGITDTQYF. Here the CDR3 DNA reads TGTGCCAGCAGCCTACTAGCGGGGGGCATCACAGATACGCAGTATTTT. The full variable domain, in which reference TRBV11-2 and TRBJ2-3 provide the parts outside the CDR3, is EAGVAQSPRYKIIEKRQSVAFWCNPISGHATLYWYQQILGQGPKLLIQFQNNGVVDDSQLPKDRFSAERLKGVDSTLKIQPAKLEDSAVYLCASSLLAGGITDTQYFGPGTRLTVL.

CDR3 in amino acids: CASSSGQIYEQYF. CDR3 sequence (DNA): TGTGCCAGCAGTTCCGGACAGATCTACGAGCAGTACTTC. V usage is TRBV6-5 and J usage is TRBJ2-7, with a weak D call TRBD1 (6 bases). The V end was cut by 4 bases, the J end by 3 bases, with 10 bases between. The CDR3 consists of 13 residues. Germline CDR1 is MNHEY and CDR2 is SVGAGI.

The chain joins TRBV7-9 to TRBJ1-3; D perhaps matches TRBD1 (5 bases). V was clipped by 0 bases and J by 0 bases, with 12 bases between them. Germline V CDR1 and CDR2: SEHNR, FQNEAQ (reference sequence). The CDR3 has 17 amino acids. For the CDR3, the DNA is TGTGCCAGCAGCTTAGCCCCGACAGAGAGCTCTGGAAACACCATATATTTT. Translated: CASSLAPTESSGNTIYF.

The chain links TRBV6-1 to TRBJ1-6; no firm D call. The V end lost 7 bases, the J end lost 10 bases, and 17 bases lay between the germline ends. The CDR3 length is 14 residues. Germline values: CDR1 MNHNS, CDR2 SASEGT. The CDR3 DNA sequence: TGTGCCAGCAATTATGATGGGTCGAGCTCACCCCTCCACTTT. Protein product: CASNYDGSSSPLHF.

The chain recombines TRBV18 with TRBJ2-1; 7 bases align to TRBD1. V shed 3 bases, J shed 6 bases, and the junction held 2 bases outside the gene matches. CDR3 length: 13 amino acids. Germline values: CDR1 KGHSH, CDR2 LQKENI. For the CDR3, the DNA is TGTGCCAGCTCACCCAGACAGGGCAATGAGCAGTTCTTC. It is translated as CASSPRQGNEQFF. The whole variable domain, remainder taken from reference TRBV18 and TRBJ2-1, is NAGVMQNPRHLVRRRGQEARLRCSPMKGHSHVYWYRQLPEEGLKFMVYLQKENIIDESGMPKERFSAEFPKEGPSILRIQQVVRGDSAAYFCASSPRQGNEQFFGPGTRLTVL.

The genes are TRBV5-5 and TRBJ2-7; perhaps TRBD1 as D (5 bases). V lost 0 bases to trimming and J lost 4 bases, with 11 bases between them. Germline-derived CDR1 and CDR2 are SGHKS and YYEKEE (reference sequence). This CDR3 is 14 amino acids long. The DNA of the CDR3 is TGTGCCAGCAGCTTGGCCTTGGACACTTACGAGCAGTACTTC. Protein product: CASSLALDTYEQYF.

The V gene is TRBV4-3, the J gene TRBJ2-3; D may be TRBD1 (5 bases). This CDR3 spans 14 amino acids. V was pared by 1 base and J by 2 bases, with 7 bases between. Germline V gives CDR1 LGHNA, CDR2 YSLEER. Here the CDR3 reads CASSQGGATDTQYF. As DNA, the CDR3 is TGCGCCAGCAGCCAAGGGGGCGCCACAGATACGCAGTATTTT.

The V and J genes are TRBV30 and TRBJ2-5; TRBD2 matches at 14 bases. Germline assignment: CDR1 GTSNPN and CDR2 SVGIG (reference sequence). Unmatched junction bases numbered 6, after V lost 1 base and J lost 5 bases. The CDR3 runs 16 residues. CDR3 in amino acids: CAWSAGTSGGRETQYF. The CDR3 nucleotides are TGTGCCTGGAGTGCCGGGACTAGCGGGGGAAGGGAGACCCAGTACTTC.

This chain joins TRBV4-2 and TRBJ2-2; D remains ambiguous. This CDR3 has 11 residues. V lost 5 bases to trimming and J lost 6 bases, with 4 bases between them. CDR1 LGHNA and CDR2 YNFKEQ come from the germline V gene. The CDR3 reads CASSGSGELFF. As DNA, the CDR3 is TGTGCCAGCAGCGGGTCCGGGGAGCTGTTTTTT.

The V call is TRBV28, the J call TRBJ2-7, with TRBD1 matching 9 bases. Germline V lookup: CDR1 MDHEN, CDR2 SYDVKM. The CDR3 has 15 residues. V gave up 6 bases and J gave up 3 bases; unmatched junction bases: 9. In DNA, the CDR3 is TGTGCCAGCAGGGGACGGGACAGGGTTATCTACGAGCAGTACTTC. Its translation is CASRGRDRVIYEQYF.

The chain joins TRBV4-2 to TRBJ1-4; 9 bases match TRBD1. Per the germline V gene, CDR1 is LGHNA and CDR2 is YNFKEQ. This CDR3 has 18 residues. Germline trimming cut 2 bases from V and 5 bases from J; bases unmatched to any gene: 12. The CDR3 region is CASSQKPLPGQGNEKLFF. CDR3 nucleotides: TGTGCCAGCAGCCAAAAACCTCTCCCGGGACAGGGAAATGAAAAACTGTTTTTT.

The chain carries TRBV28 and TRBJ2-5; 9 positions agree with TRBD2. J lost 4 bases, V lost 2 bases, and 11 bases had no gene match. CDR1 MDHEN and CDR2 SYDVKM come from the germline V gene. The CDR3 consists of 17 residues. CDR3 amino acids: CASSLGALAGERETQYF. As DNA, the CDR3 is TGTGCCAGCAGTTTAGGAGCCTTAGCGGGAGAGAGAGAGACCCAGTACTTC.

The chain's CDR3 is CASSPGQGGYGYTF. CDR3 DNA sequence: TGTGCCAGCTCCCCCGGACAGGGAGGCTATGGCTACACCTTC. The chain carries TRBV18 and TRBJ1-2; 8 bases agree with TRBD1. The CDR3 is made up of 14 amino acids. The V gene's germline CDR1 is KGHSH and CDR2 LQKENI. After removal of 6 bases from V and 4 bases from J, the junction contained 7 bases not matched to a gene. The full variable domain, completed using reference TRBV18 and TRBJ1-2, is NAGVMQNPRHLVRRRGQEARLRCSPMKGHSHVYWYRQLPEEGLKFMVYLQKENIIDESGMPKERFSAEFPKEGPSILRIQQVVRGDSAAYFCASSPGQGGYGYTFGSGTRLTVV.

The chain is built from TRBV11-3 and TRBJ2-1; 11 nucleotides align to TRBD1. Germline trimming cut 5 bases from V and 6 bases from J; bases unmatched to any gene: 6. Germline CDR1 and CDR2: SGHNT and YENEEA. This CDR3 is 15 amino acids long. CDR3 in DNA: TGTGCCAGCAGCCCTAGCGGGACAGGGGGCAATGAGCAGTTCTTC. This gives the protein CASSPSGTGGNEQFF.

This chain links TRBV7-7 with TRBJ2-2; D possibly corresponds to TRBD2 (5 bases). There are 14 residues in the CDR3. Trimming shortened V by 1 base and J by 7 bases, and 10 bases separated the two germline ends. Looked up from germline, CDR1 is SSHAT and CDR2 is FNYEAQ (reference sequence). The CDR3 loop is CASSLVRRGGELFF. The CDR3 DNA reads TGTGCCAGCAGCTTAGTGCGCCGGGGCGGGGAGCTGTTTTTT. The variable domain in full, with the rest retrieved from reference TRBV7-7 and TRBJ2-2, is GAGVSQSPRYKVTKRGQDVTLRCDPISSHATLYWYQQALGQGPEFLTYFNYEAQPDKSGLPSDRFSAERPEGSISTLTIQRTEQRDSAMYRCASSLVRRGGELFFGEGSRLTVL.

This clone was picked up one time. This rearrangement joins TRBV18 to TRBJ2-5, with 7 bases fitting TRBD1. Germline V gene sequence: CDR1 KGHSH, CDR2 LQKENI. There are 13 residues in the CDR3. Trimming removed 5 bases from V and 5 bases from J; junction bases left unmatched: 5. The CDR3 region has the DNA TGTGCCAGCTCAGGGACAGCTGTGGAGACCCAGTACTTC. This gives the protein CASSGTAVETQYF.

This chain joins TRBV28 and TRBJ2-7; unclear D gene. Germline CDR1 and CDR2: MDHEN and SYDVKM. The CDR3 is 13 residues long. The V and J ends lost 3 bases and 0 bases respectively, with 6 bases between them. The CDR3 sequence: CASSFGSSYEQYF. For the CDR3, the DNA is TGTGCCAGCAGTTTTGGTAGCTCCTACGAGCAGTACTTC.

This rearrangement joins TRBV7-2 to TRBJ1-4; TRBD1 matches 9 bases. Germline V gives CDR1 SGHTA, CDR2 FQGNSA. The CDR3 runs to 17 residues. With 5 bases clipped from V and 0 bases from J, the junction kept 7 bases outside the gene matches. Here the CDR3 DNA reads TGTGCCAGCAGCACTGGACAGGGGAGGGCAACTAATGAAAAACTGTTTTTT. It is translated as CASSTGQGRATNEKLFF.